This T cell receptor beta chain appears in the sequencing data of a study of T cells in Graves' hyperthyroidism and ophthalmopathy. Study details: Blood from the periphery was taken at initial diagnosis, before any treatment.

This clonotype was detected ten times or more. Orbital computed tomography, thyroid ultrasound, serum thyroxine and TRAb, and clinical symptoms together informed the diagnoses. RNA transcripts served as the template for amplifying TCR beta CDR3 regions. The TCR CDR3 first-round RT-PCR relied on the HTBI primer set. TCRdb reanalysed the multiplex PCR reads using MiXCR and keeps one entry per CDR3 protein. The sample shows about 840,000 distinct CDR3 sequences, 38% of them seen only once. The CDR3 is 13 residues long. Trimming took off 2 bases at V and 8 bases at J, with 12 bases between the two ends. In germline, CDR1 is SGHVS, CDR2 FQNEAQ.

The origin of this receptor is a man in his late teens or twenties with Graves' hyperthyroidism. Input material: blood. This sequence joins TRBV7-8 and TRBJ1-2; D ambiguous. The CDR3 spells CASSLPDGRGYTF. The CDR3, as DNA: TGTGCCAGCAGCTTACCAGACGGACGAGGCTACACCTTC.